The 14 T cell receptor beta chains below were found in one sample sequenced in a study of tumour-infiltrating T cells in Burkitt lymphoma. TCRdb's table, derived via immunoSEQ multiplex PCR, lists solely in-frame clones and lacks some. This table has about 670 clones, more than 95% appearing once. Input material: tumor tissue. The receptors stem from a human donor with Burkitt lymphoma.

V gene TRBV10-3 combines with J gene TRBJ1-5, with D unresolved. Trimming took 8 bases from V and 5 from J, leaving 10 bases between them. The germline CDR1 and CDR2 sequences are ENHRY and SYGVKD. This CDR3 is 12 amino acids long. The CDR3 DNA reads as TGTGCCATCTCCGGGCCCGATCAGCCCCAGCATTTT. It encodes CAISGPDQPQHF.

The V call is TRBV7-2, the J call TRBJ2-3; D ambiguous. Looked up from germline, CDR1 is SGHTA and CDR2 is FQGNSA. Trimming pared 1 base from V and 1 base from J, leaving 6 bases between. The CDR3 is 14 amino acids. The CDR3 DNA sequence: TGTGCCAGCAGCTTAGATGCAGGCACAGATACGCAGTATTTT. It is translated as CASSLDAGTDTQYF. Full variable domain (outside the CDR3, taken from reference TRBV7-2 and TRBJ2-3): GAGVSQSPSNKVTEKGKDVELRCDPISGHTALYWYRQSLGQGLEFLIYFQGNSAPDKSGLPSDRFSAERTGGSVSTLTIQRTQQEDSAVYLCASSLDAGTDTQYFGPGTRLTVL.

V is TRBV19 and J is TRBJ1-1; 7 positions agree with TRBD1. The ends lost 3 bases at V and 0 bases at J; junction bases unmatched: 4. Germline lookup yields CDR1 LNHDA and CDR2 SQIVND (reference sequence). This CDR3 region has 15 residues. CDR3 region: CASSIGQELNTEAFF. The DNA of the CDR3 is TGTGCCAGTAGTATCGGACAGGAACTGAACACTGAAGCTTTCTTT.

The chain has TRBV7-9 and TRBJ1-5, with a tentative D call TRBD1 (6 bases). There are 14 residues in the CDR3. Germline V gene sequence: CDR1 SEHNR, CDR2 FQNEAQ (reference sequence). V lost 8 bases, J lost 0 bases, and 11 bases lay in between. CDR3 DNA sequence: TGTGCCAGCTCAGGGGATCTTAGCAATCAGCCCCAGCATTTT. Protein: CASSGDLSNQPQHF.

V is TRBV6-6 and J is TRBJ2-3, with TRBD1 matching over 10 bases. CDR1 is MNHNY and CDR2 is SVGAGI in the germline V gene (reference sequence). V lost 0 bases to trimming and J lost 5 bases; unmatched junction nucleotides: 2. This CDR3 contains 15 residues. This CDR3 is CASSYSGTGEDTQYF. The DNA for the CDR3 is TGTGCCAGCAGTTACTCAGGGACAGGGGAAGATACGCAGTATTTT.

The V call is TRBV27, the J call TRBJ2-7; a possible D gene is TRBD2 (5 bases). Per the germline V gene, CDR1 is MNHEY and CDR2 is SMNVEV (reference sequence). The CDR3 covers 15 residues. Trimming took off 0 bases at V and 5 bases at J, with 14 bases between the two ends. In DNA, the CDR3 is TGTGCCAGCAGTTTATCGGCTAGCAAAGACCACGAGCAGTACTTC. Its translation is CASSLSASKDHEQYF.

The chain joins TRBV7-9 to TRBJ1-1, with D possibly being TRBD1 (5 bases). The CDR3 covers 16 residues. V was clipped by 5 bases and J by 0 bases, with 16 bases between them. Germline lookup yields CDR1 SEHNR and CDR2 FQNEAQ (reference sequence). The CDR3 bases are TGTGCCAGCAGCCTCTGGAGGGGTGACATGAACACTGAAGCTTTCTTT. Encoded protein: CASSLWRGDMNTEAFF. Together with reference TRBV7-9 and TRBJ1-1, the CDR3 gives the full variable domain: DTGVSQNPRHKITKRGQNVTFRCDPISEHNRLYWYRQTLGQGPEFLTYFQNEAQLEKSRLLSDRFSAERPKGSFSTLEIQRTEQGDSAMYLCASSLWRGDMNTEAFFGQGTRLTVV.

V and J are TRBV5-1 and TRBJ1-2; tentatively, D is TRBD1 (5 bases). Germline CDR1 SGHRS, CDR2 YFSETQ. Trimming removed 4 bases at V and 6 bases at J, with 10 bases between. The CDR3 is 12 residues long. The CDR3 loop is CASSTGTDGYTF. CDR3 coding DNA: TGCGCCAGCAGCACCGGGACGGATGGCTACACCTTC.

This chain connects TRBV6-5 to TRBJ1-1; D remains unclear. In germline, CDR1 is MNHEY, CDR2 SVGAGI. V lost 2 bases and J 8 bases, leaving 12 bases between the germline ends. The CDR3 is made up of 13 amino acids. CDR3 residues: CASSYAHRTEAFF. The CDR3 coding sequence is TGTGCCAGCAGTTACGCCCATCGGACGGAAGCTTTCTTT.

This chain links TRBV7-2 with TRBJ1-5, with D hard to call. CDR1 and CDR2 (germline): SGHTA, FQGNSA. The CDR3 has 13 residues. Deletions cut 3 bases from V and 2 bases from J, with 5 bases between. DNA for the CDR3: TGTGCCAGCAGCTTCTGGGGCAATCAGCCCCAGCATTTT. Translation: CASSFWGNQPQHF.

J is TRBJ1-4 and V is TRBV7-6; TRBD1 is a possible D gene (5 bases). CDR3 length equals 14 residues. V was cut by 1 base and J by 5 bases, with 8 bases left in between. Germline V CDR1 and CDR2: SGHVS, FNYEAQ. CDR3 nucleotide sequence: TGTGCCAGCAGCTTAGAACAGGAGAATGAAAAACTGTTTTTT. This codes for CASSLEQENEKLFF.

With regard to this clone: The junction differs from germline at one of its ends, possibly a read error. The chain has TRBV5-6 and TRBJ2-6; either TRBD1 or TRBD2 may supply D (6 bases each). The CDR3 length is 14 residues. From germline, CDR1 is SGHDT and CDR2 YYEEEE. The CDR3 loop reads CVSGQGSGANVLTF. CDR3 bases: TGTGTCAGCGGGCAGGGGTCTGGGGCCAACGTCCTGACTTTC. Based on the CDR3 plus reference TRBV5-6 and TRBJ2-6, the full variable domain is DAGVTQSPTHLIKTRGQQVTLRCSPKSGHDTVSWYQQALGQGPQFIFQYYEEEERQRGNFPDRFSGHQFPNYSSELNVNALLLGDSALYLCVSGQGSGANVLTFGAGSRLTVL.

In this sample, this clone turned up once. The rearrangement joins TRBV29-1 to TRBJ2-7; TRBD1 is a possible D gene (6 bases). Germline CDR1 and CDR2: SQVTM and ANQGSEA. This CDR3 region has 13 residues. Trimming removed 3 bases at V and 3 bases at J, with 12 bases between. This CDR3 is CSVEAGAYYEQYF. As DNA, the CDR3 is TGCAGCGTTGAGGCAGGGGCTTACTACGAGCAGTACTTC.

The chain employs TRBV4-3 and TRBJ2-2; 11 nucleotides agree with TRBD1. V lost 0 bases and J lost 7; bases outside the gene matches: 7. The CDR3 runs to 17 residues. Germline V lookup: CDR1 LGHNA, CDR2 YSLEER. The CDR3 region has the DNA TGCGCCAGCAGCCAAGATTGGACAGGGGGCTATGGCGGGGAGCTGTTTTTT. This gives the protein CASSQDWTGGYGGELFF.